This T cell receptor beta chain was sequenced during a study of blood T cells in healthy people across ages. The second PCR ran roughly 6 to 11 cycles with a sample-barcoded 5' primer and J-beta primers. TCRdb itself ran the 5' RACE reads through MiXCR, one entry per CDR3 protein. The sample lists hundreds of thousands of distinct CDR3 sequences, more than 20% occurring once. CDR3 length: 16 residues. CDR1 MDHEN and CDR2 SYDVKM come from the germline V gene. The ends lost 5 bases at V and 0 bases at J; junction bases unmatched: 3. Healthy Russian Caucasian donors spanned ages about 6 to 100 years. The chain carries TRBV28 and TRBJ2-6; 8 bases line up with TRBD1. The receptor comes from a man between 65 and 85 years old in good health. The material sequenced was blood. CDR3 in DNA: TGTGCCAGCAGTACGGACAGGGTCTCTGGGGCCAACGTCCTGACTTTC. Encoded protein: CASSTDRVSGANVLTF. Variable domain in full (rest from reference TRBV28 and TRBJ2-6): DVKVTQSSRYLVKRTGEKVFLECVQDMDHENMFWYRQDPGLGLRLIYFSYDVKMKEKGDIPEGYSVSREKKERFSLILESASTNQTSMYLCASSTDRVSGANVLTFGAGSRLTVL.